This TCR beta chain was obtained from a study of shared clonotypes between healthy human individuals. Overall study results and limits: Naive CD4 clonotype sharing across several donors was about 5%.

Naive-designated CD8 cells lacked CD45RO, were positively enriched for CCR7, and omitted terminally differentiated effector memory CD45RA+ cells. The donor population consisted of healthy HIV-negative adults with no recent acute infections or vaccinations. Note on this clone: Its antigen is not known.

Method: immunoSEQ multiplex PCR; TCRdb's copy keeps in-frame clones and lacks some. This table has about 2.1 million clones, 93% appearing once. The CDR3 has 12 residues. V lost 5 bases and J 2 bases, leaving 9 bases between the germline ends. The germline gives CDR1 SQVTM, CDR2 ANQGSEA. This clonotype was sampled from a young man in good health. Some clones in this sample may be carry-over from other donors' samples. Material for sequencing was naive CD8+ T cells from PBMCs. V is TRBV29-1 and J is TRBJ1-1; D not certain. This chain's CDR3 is CSVPLGNTEAFF. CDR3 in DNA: TGCAGCGTTCCCTTAGGAAACACTGAAGCTTTCTTT. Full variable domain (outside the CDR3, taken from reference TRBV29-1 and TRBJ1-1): SAVISQKPSRDICQRGTSLTIQCQVDSQVTMMFWYRQQPGQSLTLIATANQGSEATYESGFVIDKFPISRPNLTFSTLTVSNMSPEDSSIYLCSVPLGNTEAFFGQGTRLTVV.